Presented here are 4 T cell receptor beta chains from one specimen sequenced in a study of blood T cell repertoires in COVID-19. The table came from immunoSEQ multiplex PCR; TCRdb's copy has only in-frame clones and leaves some out. The sample includes approximately 440,000 clones, around 88% seen only once; the top ten take over 10%. What was sequenced was peripheral blood. The receptor set was obtained from a woman aged 50 to 60 with COVID-19, enrolled during active disease.

The V and J genes are TRBV11-2 and TRBJ2-7; 7 nucleotides match TRBD1. Trimming cost V 5 bases and J 4 bases; bases outside gene matches: 8. This CDR3 has 14 amino acids. Germline V gene sequence: CDR1 SGHAT, CDR2 FQNNGV. In DNA, the CDR3 is TGTGCCAGCAGCCCACAGGGGTTGGAGTACGAGCAGTACTTC. Protein product: CASSPQGLEYEQYF.

This chain uses TRBV9 with TRBJ2-1; D possibly corresponds to TRBD2 (5 bases). Germline V lookup: CDR1 SGDLS, CDR2 YYNGEE. This CDR3 has 13 amino acids. V lost 3 bases and J 2 bases, leaving 6 bases between the germline ends. The CDR3 sequence is CASSAGTYNEQFF. The CDR3 DNA reads as TGTGCCAGCAGCGCCGGGACCTACAATGAGCAGTTCTTC.

The V call is TRBV29-1, the J call TRBJ1-2; 7 nucleotides match TRBD1. V shed 6 bases, J shed 10 bases, and the junction held 11 bases outside the gene matches. This CDR3 comprises 12 residues. Germline CDR1 is SQVTM and CDR2 is ANQGSEA. Here the CDR3 DNA reads TGCAGCGTCGACCTGGGACAGCTCTACTACACCTTC. This translates into CSVDLGQLYYTF.

In DNA, the CDR3 is TGTGCCAGCACTCTAATAAAGCGGGGGCTACGCTCCTACAATGAGCAGTTCTTC. Amino acid sequence: CASTLIKRGLRSYNEQFF. This chain connects TRBV25-1 to TRBJ2-1; 8 bases map to TRBD2. The germline V gene encodes CDR1 MGHDK and CDR2 SYGVNS. Trimming at V came to 7 bases and at J to 0 bases, leaving 14 bases not matched to a gene. The CDR3 is 18 amino acids.